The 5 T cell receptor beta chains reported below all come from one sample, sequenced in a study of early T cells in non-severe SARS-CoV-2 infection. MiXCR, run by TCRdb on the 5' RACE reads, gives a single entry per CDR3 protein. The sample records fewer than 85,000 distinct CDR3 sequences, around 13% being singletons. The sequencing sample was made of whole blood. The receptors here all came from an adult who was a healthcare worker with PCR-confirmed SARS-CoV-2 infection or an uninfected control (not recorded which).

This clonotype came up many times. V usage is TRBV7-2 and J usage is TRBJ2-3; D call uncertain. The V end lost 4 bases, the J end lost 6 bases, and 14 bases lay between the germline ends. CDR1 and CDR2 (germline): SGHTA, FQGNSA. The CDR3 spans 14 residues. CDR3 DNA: TGTGCCAGCAGCTCATTAAGGTCTGTGGATACGCAGTATTTT. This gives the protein CASSSLRSVDTQYF.

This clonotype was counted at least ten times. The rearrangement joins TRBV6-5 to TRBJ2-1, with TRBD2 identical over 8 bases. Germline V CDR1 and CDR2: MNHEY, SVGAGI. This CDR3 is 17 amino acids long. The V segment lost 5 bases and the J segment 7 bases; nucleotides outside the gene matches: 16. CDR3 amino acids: CASSPGNIAGNKNEQFF. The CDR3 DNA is TGTGCCAGCAGTCCGGGAAACATAGCGGGAAACAAGAATGAGCAGTTCTTC.

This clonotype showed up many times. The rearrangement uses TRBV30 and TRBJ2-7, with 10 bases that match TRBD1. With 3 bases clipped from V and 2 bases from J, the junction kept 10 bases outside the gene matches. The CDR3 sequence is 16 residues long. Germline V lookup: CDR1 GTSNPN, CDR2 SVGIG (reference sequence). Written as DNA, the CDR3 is TGTGCCTGGAGAGGGGACAGGGGAGGAATCCCCTACGAGCAGTACTTC. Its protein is CAWRGDRGGIPYEQYF.

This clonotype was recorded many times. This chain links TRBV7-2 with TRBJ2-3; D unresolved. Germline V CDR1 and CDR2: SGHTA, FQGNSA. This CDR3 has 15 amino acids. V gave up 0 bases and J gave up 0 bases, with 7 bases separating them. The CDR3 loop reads CASSLAGLSTDTQYF. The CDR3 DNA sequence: TGTGCCAGCAGCTTAGCGGGCCTAAGCACAGATACGCAGTATTTT.

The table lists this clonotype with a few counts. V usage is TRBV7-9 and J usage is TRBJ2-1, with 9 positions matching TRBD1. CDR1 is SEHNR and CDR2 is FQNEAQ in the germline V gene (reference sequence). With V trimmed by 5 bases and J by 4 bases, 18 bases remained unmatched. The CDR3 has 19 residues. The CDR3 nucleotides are TGTGCCAGCAGCCGAGCCGGGACAGGGAAAGTCAAGCCGTACAATGAGCAGTTCTTC. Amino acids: CASSRAGTGKVKPYNEQFF.